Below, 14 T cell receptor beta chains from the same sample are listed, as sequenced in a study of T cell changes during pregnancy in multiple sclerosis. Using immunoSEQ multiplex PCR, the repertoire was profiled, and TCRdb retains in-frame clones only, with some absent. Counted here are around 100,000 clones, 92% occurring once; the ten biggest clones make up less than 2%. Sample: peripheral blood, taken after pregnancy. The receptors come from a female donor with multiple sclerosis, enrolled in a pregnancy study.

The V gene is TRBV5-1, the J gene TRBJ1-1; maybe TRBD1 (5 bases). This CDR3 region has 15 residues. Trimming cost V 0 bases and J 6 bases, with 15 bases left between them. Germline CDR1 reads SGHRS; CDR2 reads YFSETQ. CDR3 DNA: TGCGCCAGCAGCTTGGCCGTTACAGGTTTCTCTGAAGCTTTCTTT. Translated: CASSLAVTGFSEAFF.

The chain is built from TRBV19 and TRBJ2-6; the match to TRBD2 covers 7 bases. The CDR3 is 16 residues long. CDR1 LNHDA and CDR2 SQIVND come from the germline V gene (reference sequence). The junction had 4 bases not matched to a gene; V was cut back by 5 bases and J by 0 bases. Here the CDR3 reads CASSFGEGSGANVLTF. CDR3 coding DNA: TGTGCCAGTAGTTTCGGGGAGGGCTCTGGGGCCAACGTCCTGACTTTC.

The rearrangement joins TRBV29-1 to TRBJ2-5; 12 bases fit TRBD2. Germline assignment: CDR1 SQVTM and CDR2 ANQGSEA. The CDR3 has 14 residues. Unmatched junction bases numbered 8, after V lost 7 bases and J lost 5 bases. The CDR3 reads CSAGTSGLWETQYF. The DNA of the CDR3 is TGCAGCGCTGGGACTAGCGGGCTTTGGGAGACCCAGTACTTC.

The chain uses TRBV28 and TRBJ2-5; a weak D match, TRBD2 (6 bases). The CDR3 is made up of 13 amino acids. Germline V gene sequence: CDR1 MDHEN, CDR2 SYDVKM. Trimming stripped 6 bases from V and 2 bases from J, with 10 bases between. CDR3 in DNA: TGTGCCAGCAGCACTAGCAATCAAGAGACCCAGTACTTC. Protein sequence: CASSTSNQETQYF.

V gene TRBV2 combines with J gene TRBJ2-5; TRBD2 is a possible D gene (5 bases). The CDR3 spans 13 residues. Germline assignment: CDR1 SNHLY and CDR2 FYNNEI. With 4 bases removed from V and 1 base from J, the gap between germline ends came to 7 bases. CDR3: CASSGGSQETQYF. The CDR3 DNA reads TGTGCCAGCAGTGGAGGGTCCCAAGAGACCCAGTACTTC.

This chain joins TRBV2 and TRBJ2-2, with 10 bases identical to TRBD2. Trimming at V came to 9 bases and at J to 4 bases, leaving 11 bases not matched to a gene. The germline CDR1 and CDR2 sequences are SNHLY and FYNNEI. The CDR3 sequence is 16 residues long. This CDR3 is CASKTVAGGLTGELFF. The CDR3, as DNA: TGTGCCAGTAAAACCGTAGCGGGAGGTCTCACCGGGGAGCTGTTTTTT. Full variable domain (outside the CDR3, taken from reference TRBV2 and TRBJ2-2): EPEVTQTPSHQVTQMGQEVILRCVPISNHLYFYWYRQILGQKVEFLVSFYNNEISEKSEIFDDQFSVERPDGSNFTLKIRSTKLEDSAMYFCASKTVAGGLTGELFFGEGSRLTVL.

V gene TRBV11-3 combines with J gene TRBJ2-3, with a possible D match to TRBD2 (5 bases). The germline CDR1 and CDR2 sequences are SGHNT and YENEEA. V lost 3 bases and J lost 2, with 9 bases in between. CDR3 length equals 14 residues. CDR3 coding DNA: TGTGCCAGCAGCTTTCGGGGTAACACAGATACGCAGTATTTT. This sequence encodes CASSFRGNTDTQYF. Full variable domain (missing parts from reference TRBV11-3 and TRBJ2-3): EAGVVQSPRYKIIEKKQPVAFWCNPISGHNTLYWYLQNLGQGPELLIRYENEEAVDDSQLPKDRFSAERLKGVDSTLKIQPAELGDSAVYLCASSFRGNTDTQYFGPGTRLTVL.

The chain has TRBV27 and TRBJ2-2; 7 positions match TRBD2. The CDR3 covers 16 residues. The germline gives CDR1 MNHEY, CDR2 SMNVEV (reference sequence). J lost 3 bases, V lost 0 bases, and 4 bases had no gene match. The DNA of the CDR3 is TGTGCCAGCAGTTTATCCCCGGGGGGAGACACCGGGGAGCTGTTTTTT. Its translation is CASSLSPGGDTGELFF.

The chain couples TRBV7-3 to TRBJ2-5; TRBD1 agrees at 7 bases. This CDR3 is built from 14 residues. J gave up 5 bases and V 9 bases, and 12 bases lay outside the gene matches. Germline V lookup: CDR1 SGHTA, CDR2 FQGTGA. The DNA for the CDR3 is TGTGCCAGTGCCCATGACAGGGCCCGGGAGACCCAGTACTTC. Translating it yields CASAHDRARETQYF.

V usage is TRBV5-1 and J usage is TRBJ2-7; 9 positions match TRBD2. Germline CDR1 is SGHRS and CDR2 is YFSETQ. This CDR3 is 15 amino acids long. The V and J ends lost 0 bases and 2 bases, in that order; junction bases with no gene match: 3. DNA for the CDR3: TGCGCCAGCAGCTTGGAGGTAGCGGGAGCCTACGAGCAGTACTTC. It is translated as CASSLEVAGAYEQYF.

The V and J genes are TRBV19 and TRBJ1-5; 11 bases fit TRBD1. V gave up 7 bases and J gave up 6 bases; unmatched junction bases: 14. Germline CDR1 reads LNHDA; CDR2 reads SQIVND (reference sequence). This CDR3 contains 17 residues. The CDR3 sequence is CASTKKAEGTGGQPQHF. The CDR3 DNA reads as TGTGCCAGTACCAAAAAGGCAGAAGGGACAGGGGGTCAGCCCCAGCATTTT.

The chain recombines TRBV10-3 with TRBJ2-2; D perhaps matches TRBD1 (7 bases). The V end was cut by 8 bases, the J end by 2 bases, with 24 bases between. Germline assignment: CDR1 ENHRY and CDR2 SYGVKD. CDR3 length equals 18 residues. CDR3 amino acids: CAIRSGLQGTPNTGELFF. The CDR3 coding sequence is TGTGCCATCCGATCGGGCTTACAGGGGACTCCTAACACCGGGGAGCTGTTTTTT.

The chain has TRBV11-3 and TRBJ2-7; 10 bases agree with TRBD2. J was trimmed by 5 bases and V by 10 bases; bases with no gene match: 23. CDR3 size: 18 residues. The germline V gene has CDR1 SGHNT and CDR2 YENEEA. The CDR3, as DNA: TGTGCCATTTACGTCTGGCAGGGACTAGCGTGGTATACCCACGAGCAGTACTTC. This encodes CAIYVWQGLAWYTHEQYF.

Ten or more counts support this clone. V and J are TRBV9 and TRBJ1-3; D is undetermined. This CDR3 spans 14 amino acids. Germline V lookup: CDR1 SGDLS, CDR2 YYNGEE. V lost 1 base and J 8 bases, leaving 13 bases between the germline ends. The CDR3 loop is CASSVQGWGDTIYF. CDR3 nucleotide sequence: TGTGCCAGCAGCGTACAAGGCTGGGGAGACACCATATATTTT.